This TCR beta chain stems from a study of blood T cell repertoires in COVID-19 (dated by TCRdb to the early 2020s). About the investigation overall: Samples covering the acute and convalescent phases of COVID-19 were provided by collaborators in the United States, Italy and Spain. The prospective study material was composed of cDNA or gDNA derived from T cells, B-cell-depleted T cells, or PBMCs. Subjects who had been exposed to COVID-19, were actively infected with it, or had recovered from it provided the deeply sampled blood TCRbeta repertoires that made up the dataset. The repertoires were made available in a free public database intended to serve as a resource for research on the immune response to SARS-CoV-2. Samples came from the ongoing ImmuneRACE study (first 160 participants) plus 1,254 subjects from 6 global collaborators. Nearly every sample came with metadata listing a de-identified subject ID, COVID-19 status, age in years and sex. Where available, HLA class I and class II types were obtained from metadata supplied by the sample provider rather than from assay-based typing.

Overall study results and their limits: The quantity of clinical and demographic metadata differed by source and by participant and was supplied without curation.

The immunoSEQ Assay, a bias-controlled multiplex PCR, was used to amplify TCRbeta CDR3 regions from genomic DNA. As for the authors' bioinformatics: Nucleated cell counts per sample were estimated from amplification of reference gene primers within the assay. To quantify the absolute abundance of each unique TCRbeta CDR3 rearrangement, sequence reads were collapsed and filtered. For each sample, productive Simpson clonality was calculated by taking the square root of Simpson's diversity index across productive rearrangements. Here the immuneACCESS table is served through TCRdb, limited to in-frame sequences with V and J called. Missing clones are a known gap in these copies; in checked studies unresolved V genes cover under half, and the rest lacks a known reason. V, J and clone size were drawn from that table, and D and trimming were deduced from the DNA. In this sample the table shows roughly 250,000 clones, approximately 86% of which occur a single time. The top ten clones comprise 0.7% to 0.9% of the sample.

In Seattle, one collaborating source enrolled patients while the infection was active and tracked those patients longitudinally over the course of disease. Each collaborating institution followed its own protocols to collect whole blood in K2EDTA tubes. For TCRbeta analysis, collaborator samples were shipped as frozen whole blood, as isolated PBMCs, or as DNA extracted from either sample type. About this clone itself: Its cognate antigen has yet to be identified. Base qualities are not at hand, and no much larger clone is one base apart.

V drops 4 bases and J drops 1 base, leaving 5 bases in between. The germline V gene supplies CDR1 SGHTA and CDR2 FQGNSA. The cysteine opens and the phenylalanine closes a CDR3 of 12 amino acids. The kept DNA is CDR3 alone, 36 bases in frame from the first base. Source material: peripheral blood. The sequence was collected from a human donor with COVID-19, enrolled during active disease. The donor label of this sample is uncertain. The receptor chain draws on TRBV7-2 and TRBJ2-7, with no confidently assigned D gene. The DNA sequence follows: TGTGCCAGCAGCTCGGTGTCCTACGAGCAGTACTTC. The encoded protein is CASSSVSYEQYF.